A selection of T cell receptor beta chains follows, all from one sample in a study of T cell repertoires in cytomegalovirus infection. TCRdb recomputed calls from the reads with MiXCR, one row per CDR3 protein. The data show approximately 500,000 distinct CDR3 sequences, with 16% seen just once and 20% to 30% held by the top ten. Sequencing input: CD8+ T cells from PBMCs. The receptors stem from a human donor in good health (CMV status not recorded). Some clones in this sample may be carry-over from other donors' samples. CDR3s include the opening cysteine and the closing phenylalanine or tryptophan. The D gene is left open where the match is weak. A row's size may be missing; if present it is once, few, many or a size class.

size: many; V: TRBV7-3; D: .; length: 13; J: TRBJ1-1; CDR3: CASSLLPTAEAFF; DNA: TGTGCCAGCAGCTTACTGCCAACAGCAGAAGCTTTCTTT
size: few; V: TRBV9; D: .; length: 12; J: TRBJ2-1; CDR3: CASSVRRGEQFF; DNA: TGTGCCAGCAGCGTACGTCGGGGTGAGCAGTTCTTC
size: many; V: TRBV7-9; D: TRBD2; length: 14; J: TRBJ2-6; CDR3: CASRGGSGANVLTF; DNA: TGTGCCAGCCGAGGCGGGAGCGGGGCCAACGTCCTGACTTTC
size: many; V: TRBV7-9; D: .; length: 13; J: TRBJ1-2; CDR3: CASSLVEADGYTF; DNA: TGTGCCAGCAGCTTAGTAGAGGCAGATGGCTACACCTTC
size: few; V: TRBV20-1; D: .; length: 14; J: TRBJ1-1; CDR3: CSARKYQGLTEAFF; DNA: TGCAGTGCTAGAAAGTATCAGGGGTTGACTGAAGCTTTCTTT
size: .; V: TRBV20-1; D: TRBD2; length: 17; J: TRBJ2-3; CDR3: CSASHPLLAGDTDTQYF; DNA: TGCAGTGCTTCCCATCCGCTCCTAGCGGGGGACACAGATACGCAGTATTTT
size: few; V: TRBV6-6; D: .; length: 16; J: TRBJ2-3; CDR3: CASSPPRGALTDTQYF; DNA: TGTGCCAGCAGTCCCCCCCGGGGGGCGCTTACAGATACGCAGTATTTT
size: few; V: TRBV13; D: .; length: 17; J: TRBJ2-1; CDR3: CASSSTNSGSSYNEQFF; DNA: TGTGCCAGCAGCTCTACCAATAGCGGAAGCTCCTACAATGAGCAGTTCTTC
size: few; V: TRBV4-2; D: .; length: 13; J: TRBJ1-1; CDR3: CASSQETFTEAFF; DNA: TGTGCCAGCAGCCAAGAGACGTTCACTGAAGCTTTCTTT
size: few; V: TRBV15; D: .; length: 15; J: TRBJ2-5; CDR3: CATSRDGSVQETQYF; DNA: TGTGCCACCAGCAGAGATGGCTCAGTCCAAGAGACCCAGTACTTC
size: .; V: TRBV3-1; D: TRBD2; length: 16; J: TRBJ2-1; CDR3: CASSQDGGGSYNEQFF; DNA: TGTGCCAGCAGCCAAGATGGCGGGGGCTCCTACAATGAGCAGTTCTTC
size: many; V: TRBV5-4; D: .; length: 14; J: TRBJ2-5; CDR3: CASSTRRVQETQYF; DNA: TGTGCCAGCAGCACCCGCAGGGTTCAAGAGACCCAGTACTTC
size: many; V: TRBV12-3/TRBV12-4; D: TRBD2; length: 14; J: TRBJ2-5; CDR3: CASSLRGGQETQYF; DNA: TGTGCCAGCAGTTTACGGGGGGGGCAAGAGACCCAGTACTTC
size: many; V: TRBV6-1; D: .; length: 12; J: TRBJ2-7; CDR3: CASSPRSNEQYF; DNA: TGTGCCAGCAGTCCCCGGTCAAACGAGCAGTACTTC
size: .; V: TRBV25-1; D: TRBD2; length: 13; J: TRBJ2-7; CDR3: CASSGSTSDEQYF; DNA: TGTGCCAGCAGTGGTAGTACTAGCGACGAGCAGTACTTC
size: many; V: TRBV11-2; D: .; length: 9; J: TRBJ2-5; CDR3: CASSPYQYF; DNA: TGTGCCAGCAGCCCCTACCAGTACTTC
size: few; V: TRBV18; D: .; length: 16; J: TRBJ2-1; CDR3: CASSLQEFSIYNEQFF; DNA: TGTGCCAGCTCACTACAGGAATTTTCGATCTACAATGAGCAGTTCTTC
size: .; V: TRBV27; D: .; length: 14; J: TRBJ2-7; CDR3: CASSLENKPYEQYF; DNA: TGTGCCAGCAGTTTAGAGAACAAGCCCTACGAGCAGTACTTC
size: once; V: TRBV5-4; D: .; length: 14; J: TRBJ2-7; CDR3: CASSFGENSYEQYF; DNA: TGTGCCAGCAGCTTTGGAGAGAACTCCTACGAGCAGTACTTC
size: few; V: TRBV27; D: TRBD1; length: 14; J: TRBJ2-7; CDR3: CASSPGQVDYEQYF; DNA: TGTGCCAGTTCCCCGGGACAGGTAGACTACGAGCAGTACTTC
size: few; V: TRBV18; D: TRBD1; length: 14; J: TRBJ2-1; CDR3: CASSRPERGHEQFF; DNA: TGTGCCAGCTCACGTCCCGAAAGGGGGCATGAGCAGTTCTTC
size: few; V: TRBV28; D: .; length: 13; J: TRBJ1-1; CDR3: CASSVALGPEAFF; DNA: TGTGCCAGCAGTGTCGCGTTGGGACCTGAAGCTTTCTTT
size: many; V: TRBV12-3/TRBV12-4; D: TRBD1; length: 14; J: TRBJ1-2; CDR3: CASTPTGGLYGYTF; DNA: TGTGCCAGCACCCCGACAGGGGGCCTCTATGGCTACACCTTC
size: .; V: TRBV7-8; D: .; length: 13; J: TRBJ2-1; CDR3: CASSPPRGDEQFF; DNA: TGTGCCAGCAGCCCCCCCAGGGGCGATGAGCAGTTCTTC
size: many; V: TRBV6-2/TRBV6-3; D: .; length: 12; J: TRBJ2-5; CDR3: CASGQMRETQYF; DNA: TGTGCCAGCGGTCAAATGCGGGAGACCCAGTACTTC
size: .; V: TRBV6-1; D: .; length: 14; J: TRBJ1-5; CDR3: CASSLRGRQQPQHF; DNA: TGTGCCAGCAGTCTTCGAGGGCGGCAACAGCCCCAGCATTTT